This T cell receptor beta chain was retrieved from a study of CXCR3-negative and CXCR3-positive naive CD8 T cells. As regards this clonotype: What it binds is unknown.

The CDR3 is made up of 14 amino acids. CDR1 and CDR2 from the germline V gene are KGHSH and LQKENI. All TRB cDNA libraries came from 5' RACE performed with UMI labels. TCRdb re-called the 5' RACE reads; one entry per CDR3 protein, DNA not given. Its table records roughly 80,000 distinct CDR3 sequences. Notes on the study in general: Both naive subsets, CXCR3-negative and CXCR3-positive, displayed similar TRBV-TRBJ usage, unlike memory cells. Similarly elevated diversity marked both naive subsets, with memory CD8+ cells showing far lower diversity. More hydrophobic TRB CDR3s occurred in CXCR3-positive than in CXCR3-negative naive cells. It was found that naive subsets had comparable surface CD5, and TCR strength was inferred from TRB CDR3 properties.

V gene TRBV18 combines with J gene TRBJ2-3; no DNA is available, so the TRBD2 call from TCRdb remains unchecked. The clonotype comes from a human donor in good health. Some clones in this sample may be carry-over from other donors' samples. The sequenced sample consisted of naive CXCR3+ CD8+ T cells from blood. Sample subset: CD45RO-CCR7+CD27+CD95- naive CD8+ T cells expressing CXCR3 (TNR3+). CDR3 residues: CASSLREKGDTQYF.